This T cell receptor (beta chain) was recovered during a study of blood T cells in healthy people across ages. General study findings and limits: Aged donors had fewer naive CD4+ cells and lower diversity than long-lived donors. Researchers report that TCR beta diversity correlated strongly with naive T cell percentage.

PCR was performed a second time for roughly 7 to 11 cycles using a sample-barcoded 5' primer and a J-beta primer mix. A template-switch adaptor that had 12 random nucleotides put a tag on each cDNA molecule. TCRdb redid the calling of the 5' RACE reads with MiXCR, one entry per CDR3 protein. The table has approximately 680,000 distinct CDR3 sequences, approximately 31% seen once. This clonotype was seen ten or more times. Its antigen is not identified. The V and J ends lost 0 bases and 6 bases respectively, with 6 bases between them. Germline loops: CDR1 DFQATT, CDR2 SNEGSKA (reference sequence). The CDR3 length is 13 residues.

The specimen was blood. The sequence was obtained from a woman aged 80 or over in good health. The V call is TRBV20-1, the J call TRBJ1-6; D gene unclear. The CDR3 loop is CSARDVANSPLHF. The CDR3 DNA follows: TGCAGTGCTAGAGATGTGGCTAATTCACCCCTCCACTTT.